Listed below are T cell receptor beta chains from one sample, sequenced in a study of T-cell reconstitution after alpha-beta-depleted transplantation in children. From the PCR reads, TCRdb called clonotypes with MiXCR, one entry per CDR3 protein. In the table there are 450,000 to 550,000 distinct CDR3 sequences, about 10% of which are singletons. The sample here was PBMCs, mostly from graft donor cells, taken 180 days after TCRalphabeta/CD19-depleted stem cell transplant. These receptor sequences come from a female patient between 2 and 15 years old who had a stem cell transplant for aplastic anemia, so the T cells may come from the graft donor. Each CDR3 is given with its conserved first and last residue. D genes are given only for firm matches. Expanded clones get a size class; other rows say once, few or many, or leave the size out.

D gene	V gene	clone size	J gene	CDR3 DNA	CDR3 protein
.	TRBV6-1	few	TRBJ2-7	TGTGCCAGCAGCGCCGACACTTACTCCTACGAGCAGTACTTC	CASSADTYSYEQYF
TRBD2	TRBV20-1	few	TRBJ2-2	TGCAGTGCTAGAAGGGGCGGGAGAACTGTCGGGGAGCTGTTTTTT	CSARRGGRTVGELFF
.	TRBV12-3/TRBV12-4	.	TRBJ2-7	TGTGCCAGCAGCCAGGGGGCGGGAGTCTCCTACGAGCAGTACTTC	CASSQGAGVSYEQYF
.	TRBV20-1	.	TRBJ2-3	TGCAGTGCTCCCGGTCGCCGGAGAGATACGCAGTATTTT	CSAPGRRRDTQYF
.	TRBV18	few	TRBJ2-4	TGTGCCAGCTCACCTGTCTCTGCGTCGACAAACATTCAGTACTTC	CASSPVSASTNIQYF
TRBD1	TRBV7-9	.	TRBJ1-5	TGTGCCAGCAGCCGGGACGACAGGGACCTGGCGGCCCAGCATTTT	CASSRDDRDLAAQHF
.	TRBV5-1	many	TRBJ2-1	TGCGCCAGCAGCTTGGGGGACTTTGGGTCCTACAATGAGCAGTTCTTC	CASSLGDFGSYNEQFF
TRBD1	TRBV6-5	.	TRBJ2-5	TGTGCCAGCAGTTACTTGTGGACAGGGGGCTTGGAGACCCAGTACTTC	CASSYLWTGGLETQYF
TRBD1	TRBV20-1	many	TRBJ2-7	TGCAGTGCTAGAGACCCCGACAGGGAAGAGGACTTC	CSARDPDREEDF
TRBD1	TRBV10-3	few	TRBJ1-5	TGTGCCACCGCCATACGGGACAGGGAGGGAGAAAATCAGCCCCAGCATTTT	CATAIRDREGENQPQHF
TRBD1	TRBV5-5	few	TRBJ1-2	TGTGCCAGCAGCAAAGGACAGGGCCTTTATGGCTACACCTTC	CASSKGQGLYGYTF
TRBD1	TRBV7-2	.	TRBJ2-7	TGTGCCAGCAGCCGGACAGGCTCCGGCTCCTACGAGCAGTACTTC	CASSRTGSGSYEQYF
TRBD1	TRBV24-1	.	TRBJ2-2	TGTGCCACCAGTGATTTGTGGGGGACAGGGGATCACGGGGAGCTGTTTTTT	CATSDLWGTGDHGELFF
TRBD1	TRBV29-1	.	TRBJ2-3	TGCAGCGTTCCCACAGGGGTCGATACGCAGTATTTT	CSVPTGVDTQYF
TRBD2	TRBV14	.	TRBJ2-3	TGTGCCAGCAGCCAAGATCGGGGAGGGTGGCGCACAGATACGCAGTATTTT	CASSQDRGGWRTDTQYF
.	TRBV7-2	.	TRBJ2-3	TGTGCCAGCAGCCCAGAGGGGATCAATACGCAGTATTTT	CASSPEGINTQYF
.	TRBV7-9	few	TRBJ2-1	TGTGCCAGCAGCTTAGAGGAGGATGAGCAGTTCTTC	CASSLEEDEQFF
.	TRBV20-1	few	TRBJ1-4	TGCAGTGCTGGGGGAGTGAATGAAAAACTGTTTTTT	CSAGGVNEKLFF
.	TRBV5-6	.	TRBJ1-2	TGTGCCAGCAGCCTGGAGGCATTTGGCTACACCTTC	CASSLEAFGYTF
TRBD1	TRBV6-5	.	TRBJ1-6	TGTGCCAGCAGTTACGCCCGACAGGGACAGGGAGCGAATTCACCCCTCCACTTT	CASSYARQGQGANSPLHF
.	TRBV29-1	.	TRBJ2-3	TGCAGCGGGACAGGGAGGGGTACAGATACGCAGTATTTT	CSGTGRGTDTQYF
TRBD1	TRBV11-2	.	TRBJ2-5	TGTGCCAGCAGCCTGGACAGGGGTGTGACCCAGTACTTC	CASSLDRGVTQYF
.	TRBV29-1	.	TRBJ1-3	TGCAGCGTTGAAGATCGGCCCGGAACTGGAAACACCATATATTTT	CSVEDRPGTGNTIYF
.	TRBV6-2/TRBV6-3	.	TRBJ1-2	TGTGCCAGCAGTCCCAGGGCGGTTGGCTACACCTTC	CASSPRAVGYTF
TRBD1	TRBV20-1	.	TRBJ1-4	TGCAGTGCTAGAGAAGACAGGGTTAATGAAAAACTGTTTTTT	CSAREDRVNEKLFF
TRBD1	TRBV6-5	few	TRBJ1-1	TGTGCCAGCAGTTTCGACCCCGACAGGGGGACTGAAGCTTTCTTT	CASSFDPDRGTEAFF